Presented here are 15 T cell receptor beta chains from one specimen sequenced in a study of cytomegalovirus exposure and HLA in healthy donors. 60 Vbeta and 13 Jbeta primers were used in PCR. This table comes from immunoSEQ multiplex PCR, and its TCRdb copy is limited to in-frame clones, with some not included. There are roughly 170,000 clones in the sample; about 80% occur only once, and approximately 1.3% lies in the top ten. Material: PBMCs. All receptors come from a man aged 25 to 40 in good health and CMV-seronegative.

This clone was observed once. The chain employs TRBV10-3 and TRBJ1-1; weak D call: TRBD1 (5 bases). The germline V gene encodes CDR1 ENHRY and CDR2 SYGVKD. The CDR3 runs 13 residues. V lost 2 bases to trimming and J lost 4 bases, with 8 bases between them. The CDR3 loop is CAISEVQVTEAFF. The CDR3 nucleotides read TGTGCCATCAGTGAGGTACAGGTCACTGAAGCTTTCTTT.

Comments on this clone: At one end, the junction sequence differs from germline, possibly due to a read error. This chain links TRBV11-2 with TRBJ1-2; 7 nucleotides align to TRBD1. This CDR3 comprises 12 residues. Germline V gene sequence: CDR1 SGHAT, CDR2 FQNNGV. CDR3 residues: CACRTGEGGYTF. CDR3 DNA sequence: TGTGCCTGCAGAACAGGGGAAGGTGGCTACACCTTC.

This sequence joins TRBV6-6 and TRBJ1-6; D remains ambiguous. Germline loops: CDR1 MNHNY, CDR2 SVGAGI (reference sequence). The V end was cut by 6 bases, the J end by 0 bases, with 6 bases between. This CDR3 has 14 residues. CDR3 sequence (DNA): TGTGCCAGCAGATATAACTCCTATAATTCACCCCTCCACTTT. It translates to CASRYNSYNSPLHF.

This clone was recorded only once. V is TRBV15 and J is TRBJ2-7, with 7 bases lining up with TRBD2. Germline values: CDR1 LNHNV, CDR2 YYDKDF (reference sequence). The CDR3 sequence is 13 residues long. V gave up 3 bases and J gave up 3 bases; unmatched junction bases: 2. The DNA of the CDR3 is TGTGCCACCAGCAGTCCGGGGGGCTACGAGCAGTACTTC. This codes for CATSSPGGYEQYF.

The CDR3 sequence is CASSPEVASGNTIYF. In nucleotides, the CDR3 is TGTGCCAGCTCACCTGAGGTTGCCTCTGGAAACACCATATATTTT. This chain connects TRBV18 to TRBJ1-3, with unresolved D. Germline loops: CDR1 KGHSH, CDR2 LQKENI. The CDR3 is 15 residues long. V dropped 3 bases and J dropped 0 bases, with 9 bases sitting between them.

This clone was observed a handful of times. This rearrangement joins TRBV4-1 to TRBJ1-3, with TRBD1 matching 11 bases. The germline V gene has CDR1 MGHRA and CDR2 YSYEKL. V shed 5 bases and J 11 bases; nucleotides not matched to a gene: 14. CDR3 length: 16 amino acids. The CDR3 DNA follows: TGCGCCAGCAGCGTTCGCCCCGGGACAGGGGGAAGGGCCATATATTTT. Translating gives CASSVRPGTGGRAIYF.

This clone appeared once. The chain combines TRBV5-1 with TRBJ1-3; D possibly corresponds to TRBD1 (6 bases). Trimming removed 0 bases from V and 0 bases from J, with 13 bases in between. Germline V gene lookup returns CDR1 SGHRS and CDR2 YFSETQ. This CDR3 has 17 residues. CDR3 protein: CASSLAGGPVSGNTIYF. The CDR3 coding sequence is TGCGCCAGCAGCTTGGCGGGGGGCCCCGTCTCTGGAAACACCATATATTTT.

This clone was counted a few times. The V call is TRBV4-1, the J call TRBJ1-1; D gene uncertain. CDR1 MGHRA and CDR2 YSYEKL come from the germline V gene. The CDR3 totals 14 residues. Trimming removed 2 bases at V and 8 bases at J, with 15 bases between. The CDR3 sequence: CASSQTAMVVEAFF. The CDR3 DNA is TGCGCCAGCAGCCAAACAGCCATGGTTGTCGAAGCTTTCTTT.

The chain combines TRBV6-5 with TRBJ2-1; maybe TRBD1 (6 bases). Germline CDR1 is MNHEY and CDR2 is SVGAGI. The V gene lost 0 bases and the J gene lost 7 bases, with 16 bases spanning the gap. The CDR3 is 16 residues long. The CDR3: CASSYSLGSQGNEQFF. In DNA, the CDR3 is TGTGCCAGCAGTTACTCTCTGGGGAGCCAGGGGAATGAGCAGTTCTTC.

The chain couples TRBV6-1 to TRBJ1-6, with TRBD1 matching over 8 bases. With 5 bases clipped from V and 10 bases from J, the junction kept 10 bases outside the gene matches. Germline-derived CDR1 and CDR2 are MNHNS and SASEGT. The CDR3 length is 15 residues. In nucleotides, the CDR3 is TGTGCCAGCAGTTCAGGGGGCGCGTGGGAATCACCCCTCCACTTT. It translates to CASSSGGAWESPLHF.

The CDR3 loop is CASSSVLYEQYF. As DNA, the CDR3 is TGTGCCAGCAGTTCCGTTCTATACGAGCAGTACTTC. The V call is TRBV28, the J call TRBJ2-7; D remains unclear. Germline V gives CDR1 MDHEN, CDR2 SYDVKM. The CDR3 length is 12 residues. V dropped 4 bases and J dropped 4 bases, with 8 bases sitting between them.

The chain joins TRBV19 to TRBJ1-3; TRBD1 might be the D (5 bases). This CDR3 has 16 amino acids. CDR1 and CDR2 (germline): LNHDA, SQIVND (reference sequence). The V end was cut by 2 bases, the J end by 0 bases, with 11 bases between. CDR3 in amino acids: CASSISGLSSGNTIYF. CDR3 DNA: TGTGCCAGTAGTATATCGGGACTGAGCTCTGGAAACACCATATATTTT. The variable domain in full, with the rest retrieved from reference TRBV19 and TRBJ1-3, is DGGITQSPKYLFRKEGQNVTLSCEQNLNHDAMYWYRQDPGQGLRLIYYSQIVNDFQKGDIAEGYSVSREKKESFPLTVTSAQKNPTAFYLCASSISGLSSGNTIYFGEGSWLTVV.

The CDR3 DNA is TGCGCCAGCAGCCTGGGTACTCTAGCACTCCCGATAGATACGCAGTATTTT. It encodes CASSLGTLALPIDTQYF. The genes are TRBV5-1 and TRBJ2-3; D perhaps matches TRBD2 (5 bases). The CDR3 extends over 17 amino acids. Germline loops: CDR1 SGHRS, CDR2 YFSETQ. Trimming pared 4 bases from V and 5 bases from J, leaving 23 bases between.

This clone was observed a single time. The V call is TRBV18, the J call TRBJ2-3, with D perhaps TRBD1 (5 bases). The CDR3 loop spans 14 amino acids. V dropped 3 bases and J dropped 4 bases, with 11 bases sitting between them. The germline V gene encodes CDR1 KGHSH and CDR2 LQKENI. CDR3 region: CASSPPDSPDTQYF. The CDR3 nucleotides are TGTGCCAGCTCACCGCCCGACAGTCCAGATACGCAGTATTTT.

In its sample, this clone was seen a few times. This chain connects TRBV28 to TRBJ2-7, with 7 bases matching TRBD1. This CDR3 has 14 amino acids. V was clipped by 0 bases and J by 2 bases; unmatched bases: 1. Germline CDR1 reads MDHEN; CDR2 reads SYDVKM. The CDR3 DNA follows: TGTGCCAGCAGTTTATGGCAGGGGGCCTACGAGCAGTACTTC. This gives the protein CASSLWQGAYEQYF.